This TCR beta chain was sequenced for a study of blood T cell repertoires in COVID-19. Study details: There were acute and convalescent COVID-19 samples, and they came from the United States, Italy and Spain. PBMCs, B-cell-depleted T cells, or T cells provided the cDNA or gDNA that made up the material.

The Seattle site enrolled patients during active infection and followed them longitudinally. Original handling: Counts of nucleated cells, estimated from reference gene primer amplification, were obtained. Assay used: immunoSEQ multiplex PCR; TCRdb lists only in-frame clones, some missing. V and J calls and clone size are copied from that table; D and trimming were computed from the DNA. The table has 200,000 to 300,000 clones, 80% to 95% seen once; the top ten hold roughly 0.8%. What was sequenced was peripheral blood. This clonotype was sampled from a man younger than 40 with COVID-19, enrolled during active disease.

The CDR3 region is CASSYPRGEPSNQPQHF. The CDR3 nucleotides read TGTGCCAGCAGCTACCCCAGGGGTGAGCCTAGCAATCAGCCCCAGCATTTT. The chain uses TRBV7-3 and TRBJ1-5; weak D call: TRBD1 (6 bases). The ends were cut back, 4 bases at V and 0 bases at J, with 16 bases in the middle. Germline lookup yields CDR1 SGHTA and CDR2 FQGTGA. This CDR3 comprises 17 residues. The full variable domain, rest sourced from reference TRBV7-3 and TRBJ1-5, is GAGVSQTPSNKVTEKGKYVELRCDPISGHTALYWYRQSLGQGPEFLIYFQGTGAADDSGLPNDRFFAVRPEGSVSTLKIQRTERGDSAVYLCASSYPRGEPSNQPQHFGDGTRLSIL.